Below are 30 T cell receptor beta chains sequenced from a single sample in a study of blood T cell repertoires in COVID-19. Produced via immunoSEQ multiplex PCR; TCRdb's table is partial and in-frame only. The sample has about 110,000 clones, 88% seen once. Sequenced material: peripheral blood. The receptors derive from a human donor in a cohort sampled during active COVID-19.

The V and J genes are TRBV2 and TRBJ2-5; TRBD1 agrees at 9 bases. The germline V gene has CDR1 SNHLY and CDR2 FYNNEI. After removal of 8 bases from V and 6 bases from J, the junction contained 7 bases not matched to a gene. This CDR3 is built from 13 residues. The CDR3 DNA is TGTGCCAGCCCTGGGGGGACAGGGAAGACCCAGTACTTC. It translates to CASPGGTGKTQYF.

CDR3 in DNA: TGTGCCAGCAGCCAAGATAAACAGGGGTTATACAATGAGCAGTTCTTC. This gives the protein CASSQDKQGLYNEQFF. The V call is TRBV3-1 (or the pseudogene TRBV3-2), the J call TRBJ2-1; 7 bases match TRBD1. Trimming took 0 bases from V and 4 from J; bases not matched to a gene: 6. This CDR3 contains 16 residues. Germline values: CDR1 LGHDT, CDR2 YNNKEL (reference sequence).

The chain carries TRBV13 and TRBJ2-3; 13 nucleotides agree with TRBD2. The J segment lost 3 bases and the V segment lost 4 bases, leaving 4 bases of the junction unmatched. The CDR3 has 16 residues. Per germline, CDR1 PRHDT and CDR2 FYEKMQ (reference sequence). The CDR3 is CASSSGLAGLTDTQYF. The CDR3 bases are TGTGCCAGCAGCTCGGGACTAGCGGGATTGACAGATACGCAGTATTTT.

The rearrangement uses TRBV3-1 (or the pseudogene TRBV3-2) and TRBJ2-4; 7 nucleotides agree with TRBD2. V trimming: 2 bases; J trimming: 0 bases; junction bases outside the gene matches: 1. The CDR3 loop spans 15 amino acids. From germline, CDR1 is LGHDT and CDR2 YNNKEL (reference sequence). CDR3 amino acids: CASSQLAAAKNIQYF. The CDR3 nucleotides read TGTGCCAGCAGCCAACTAGCGGCAGCCAAAAACATTCAGTACTTC.

This clone has just a few counts. The J gene is TRBJ1-6, the V gene TRBV27; D might be TRBD1 (5 bases). Germline V gives CDR1 MNHEY, CDR2 SMNVEV (reference sequence). V was cut by 7 bases and J by 0 bases, with 13 bases left in between. The length of the CDR3 is 16 residues. CDR3 in amino acids: CASTKGLTSYNSPLHF. The CDR3 DNA reads as TGTGCCAGCACCAAGGGACTGACCTCCTATAATTCACCCCTCCACTTT.

The rearrangement uses TRBV2 and TRBJ1-2; TRBD1 agrees at 8 bases. V trimming: 4 bases; J trimming: 7 bases; junction bases outside the gene matches: 8. Germline V gene sequence: CDR1 SNHLY, CDR2 FYNNEI. The CDR3 consists of 14 residues. The CDR3 nucleotides are TGTGCCAGCAGTGTAGGCCAGGGGGCGCCTGGCTACACCTTC. Its translation is CASSVGQGAPGYTF.

This clone was recorded once. The same CDR3 arises from other DNA sequences in this sample as well. The rearrangement joins TRBV6-5 to TRBJ2-7; D not certain. Germline CDR1 is MNHEY and CDR2 is SVGAGI. V was trimmed by 0 bases and J by 6 bases, leaving 3 bases between them. The CDR3 runs 11 residues. CDR3 DNA sequence: TGTGCCAGCAGTTACTCCCGCGAGCAGTACTTC. It yields the protein CASSYSREQYF.

The chain couples TRBV9 to TRBJ1-2; possibly TRBD1 for D (6 bases). CDR1 and CDR2 from the germline V gene are SGDLS and YYNGEE. The CDR3 is made up of 13 amino acids. V gave up 3 bases and J gave up 5 bases, with 11 bases separating them. CDR3 residues: CASSATGAYGYTF. The CDR3 DNA reads as TGTGCCAGCAGCGCGACAGGTGCTTATGGCTACACCTTC.

The V and J genes are TRBV5-1 and TRBJ1-3, with D uncertain. The V gene's germline CDR1 is SGHRS and CDR2 YFSETQ. Trimming pared 0 bases from V and 0 bases from J, leaving 4 bases between. The CDR3 sequence is 14 residues long. The CDR3 reads CASSLESSGNTIYF. CDR3 coding DNA: TGCGCCAGCAGCTTGGAGAGCTCTGGAAACACCATATATTTT.

This sequence joins TRBV6-5 and TRBJ1-1; 8 nucleotides match TRBD1. V lost 2 bases to trimming and J lost 4 bases; unmatched junction nucleotides: 9. The germline gives CDR1 MNHEY, CDR2 SVGAGI. This CDR3 spans 16 amino acids. As DNA, the CDR3 is TGTGCCAGCAGTTACACATTTCGGACAGGGCTCACTGAAGCTTTCTTT. Translating gives CASSYTFRTGLTEAFF.

This rearrangement joins TRBV7-9 to TRBJ2-2; TRBD1 agrees at 9 bases. V was clipped by 5 bases and J by 2 bases; unmatched bases: 9. Germline CDR1 is SEHNR and CDR2 is FQNEAQ (reference sequence). The CDR3 totals 17 residues. CDR3 in DNA: TGTGCCAGCAGCCGGGGATGGGACAGGGAAAACACCGGGGAGCTGTTTTTT. Protein product: CASSRGWDRENTGELFF. Drawing the rest from reference TRBV7-9 and TRBJ2-2, the complete variable domain is DTGVSQNPRHKITKRGQNVTFRCDPISEHNRLYWYRQTLGQGPEFLTYFQNEAQLEKSRLLSDRFSAERPKGSFSTLEIQRTEQGDSAMYLCASSRGWDRENTGELFFGEGSRLTVL.

The chain is built from TRBV18 and TRBJ2-1; 7 positions agree with TRBD2. V dropped 3 bases and J dropped 9; count of bases not matched to a gene: 8. Per the germline V gene, CDR1 is KGHSH and CDR2 is LQKENI. The CDR3 consists of 14 residues. The CDR3 here is CASSPRGRELEQFF. The CDR3 bases are TGTGCCAGCTCACCCCGCGGGCGGGAGCTTGAGCAGTTCTTC.

The sample holds one count of this clone. The chain carries TRBV14 and TRBJ1-4; D remains ambiguous. This CDR3 contains 15 residues. CDR1 and CDR2 from the germline V gene are SGHDN and FVKESK. Trimming cost V 3 bases and J 3 bases, with 11 bases left between them. CDR3 in DNA: TGTGCCAGCAGCCATCGGGGTAGGGCTAATGAAAAACTGTTTTTT. It translates to CASSHRGRANEKLFF.

V gene TRBV6-5 combines with J gene TRBJ2-7; 8 nucleotides agree with TRBD1. The trim removed 4 bases at V and 8 bases at J, leaving 13 bases unmatched. Germline V CDR1 and CDR2: MNHEY, SVGAGI. This CDR3 comprises 15 residues. CDR3 sequence: CASSSSGAGGAKQYF. DNA of the CDR3: TGTGCCAGCAGTTCCTCCGGGGCAGGGGGCGCGAAGCAGTACTTC.

CDR3 in amino acids: CASSEPGTSGYEQYF. CDR3 coding DNA: TGCGCCAGCAGTGAGCCCGGGACTAGCGGATACGAGCAGTACTTC. This chain uses TRBV10-2 with TRBJ2-7; 11 bases agree with TRBD2. The CDR3 length is 15 residues. The germline V gene encodes CDR1 WSHSY and CDR2 SAAADI. V lost 2 bases and J lost 4; bases outside the gene matches: 4.

This chain connects TRBV11-2 to TRBJ1-2, with TRBD1 matching over 8 bases. Germline assignment: CDR1 SGHAT and CDR2 FQNNGV. The CDR3 sequence is 15 residues long. V lost 0 bases and J lost 4; bases outside the gene matches: 4. CDR3 DNA: TGTGCCAGCAGCTTAGAACGGGACAGGTCCTATGGCTACACCTTC. It specifies CASSLERDRSYGYTF.

This clone was counted once. This chain links TRBV7-8 with TRBJ2-1; 13 positions match TRBD2. The CDR3 sequence is 19 residues long. V shed 3 bases, J shed 7 bases, and the junction held 15 bases outside the gene matches. The germline V gene encodes CDR1 SGHVS and CDR2 FQNEAQ. The CDR3 reads CASSFAPGLAGPTSNEQFF. CDR3 nucleotides: TGTGCCAGCAGCTTTGCACCGGGACTAGCGGGACCGACTAGTAATGAGCAGTTCTTC.

The chain combines TRBV15 with TRBJ2-7; D is possibly TRBD2 (6 bases). V was cut by 0 bases and J by 2 bases, with 14 bases left in between. This CDR3 is built from 16 residues. Germline lookup yields CDR1 LNHNV and CDR2 YYDKDF (reference sequence). CDR3 region: CATSRDSGLATYEQYF. Written as DNA, the CDR3 is TGTGCCACCAGCAGAGATTCGGGACTGGCAACCTACGAGCAGTACTTC.

The chain carries TRBV29-1 and TRBJ2-1, with a tentative D call TRBD2 (6 bases). Trimming stripped 7 bases from V and 7 bases from J, with 17 bases between. Germline V gives CDR1 SQVTM, CDR2 ANQGSEA. The CDR3 sequence is 13 residues long. The CDR3 coding sequence is TGCAGCGGGTCCGGGACTTTCCTTAATGAGCAGTTCTTC. This gives the protein CSGSGTFLNEQFF.

The chain uses TRBV28 and TRBJ2-7; 8 bases line up with TRBD1. Germline V gene data show CDR1 as MDHEN and CDR2 as SYDVKM. With 4 bases clipped from V and 0 bases from J, the junction kept 5 bases outside the gene matches. CDR3 length equals 15 residues. As DNA, the CDR3 is TGTGCCAGCAGTTCGCGCAGGGGGCCCTCCTACGAGCAGTACTTC. Protein sequence: CASSSRRGPSYEQYF.

V gene TRBV9 combines with J gene TRBJ1-6; unclear D gene. Germline loops: CDR1 SGDLS, CDR2 YYNGEE. This CDR3 spans 16 amino acids. V was shortened by 1 base and J by 0 bases, with 8 bases between the two germline ends. CDR3 in amino acids: CASSVTSSSYNSPLHF. The CDR3 nucleotides are TGTGCCAGCAGCGTAACTTCTAGCTCCTATAATTCACCCCTCCACTTT.

The rearrangement links TRBV3-1 (or the pseudogene TRBV3-2) to TRBJ2-3, with 7 positions matching TRBD2. Germline CDR1 and CDR2: LGHDT and YNNKEL (reference sequence). The CDR3 runs 14 residues. V lost 4 bases, J lost 0 bases, and 1 base stayed unmatched. Here the CDR3 DNA reads TGTGCCAGCAGCCCTAGCGGTAGCACAGATACGCAGTATTTT. It specifies CASSPSGSTDTQYF.

Here the CDR3 DNA reads TGTGCCAGTAAGGTGGACAGTCCGAACACTGAAGCTTTCTTT. Amino acids: CASKVDSPNTEAFF. The J gene is TRBJ1-1, the V gene TRBV19, with a possible D match to TRBD1 (6 bases). CDR1 is LNHDA, CDR2 SQIVND, per germline (reference sequence). V was clipped by 7 bases and J by 1 base, with 13 bases between them. CDR3 length: 14 amino acids.

This clone was observed a few times. Other DNA sequences in this sample translate to the same CDR3. The rearrangement uses TRBV11-3 and TRBJ1-1; D not resolved. The V end lost 1 base, the J end lost 1 base, and 4 bases lay between the germline ends. The CDR3 is 13 amino acids. Germline-derived CDR1 and CDR2 are SGHNT and YENEEA. The CDR3 DNA sequence: TGTGCCAGCAGCTTAGGCAGGAACACTGAAGCTTTCTTT. This translates into CASSLGRNTEAFF.

V usage is TRBV18 and J usage is TRBJ2-7; perhaps TRBD1 as D (6 bases). Germline V lookup: CDR1 KGHSH, CDR2 LQKENI. V gave up 6 bases and J gave up 2 bases, with 17 bases separating them. This CDR3 spans 15 amino acids. The CDR3 here is CASSTTDRSTYEQYF. DNA for the CDR3: TGTGCCAGCTCGACCACGGACAGATCGACCTACGAGCAGTACTTC.

The V and J genes are TRBV6-5 and TRBJ2-5; D unclear. Per the germline V gene, CDR1 is MNHEY and CDR2 is SVGAGI. CDR3 length: 15 residues. V gave up 6 bases and J gave up 5 bases, with 19 bases separating them. CDR3 nucleotides: TGTGCCAGCAGCCCCCGAGGCGTAAGAAGGGAGACCCAGTACTTC. This translates into CASSPRGVRRETQYF.

CDR3 DNA sequence: TGTGCCAGCAGCCATGTGACAGGGGGGGCTGGGGCCAACGTCCTGACTTTC. Amino acids: CASSHVTGGAGANVLTF. The genes are TRBV11-2 and TRBJ2-6; 9 nucleotides match TRBD1. This CDR3 comprises 17 residues. V was pared by 5 bases and J by 2 bases, with 7 bases of the junction left unmatched. Germline CDR1 SGHAT, CDR2 FQNNGV.

As DNA, the CDR3 is TGTGCCAGCAGGGTTGGGACAGGGCGTACTGGTGGCTACACCTTC. It translates to CASRVGTGRTGGYTF. This rearrangement joins TRBV6-5 to TRBJ1-2, with 9 bases that match TRBD1. Germline lookup yields CDR1 MNHEY and CDR2 SVGAGI. The CDR3 totals 15 residues. Unmatched junction bases numbered 12, after V lost 6 bases and J lost 7 bases.

About this clone: Sequence at one end of the junction differs from germline and may be a read error. Other DNA sequences from this sample encode an identical CDR3 as well. The J gene is TRBJ1-1, the V gene TRBV7-3; D may be TRBD1 (6 bases). The CDR3 is 15 residues long. CDR1 and CDR2 (germline): SGHTA, FQGTGA. In DNA form, the CDR3 reads TGTGCCAGCAGCTTAGGGGGGGCGCAGAACACTGAAGCTTTCTTC. Its translation: CASSLGGAQNTEAFF.

The chain employs TRBV11-2 and TRBJ2-5, with 8 nucleotides matching TRBD2. The CDR3 contains 16 residues. The V gene end was trimmed by 5 bases and the J gene end by 2 bases; junction bases not matched to a gene: 10. Germline V gene lookup returns CDR1 SGHAT and CDR2 FQNNGV. This CDR3 reads CASSLGGIAGQETQYF. The CDR3 nucleotides read TGTGCCAGCAGCCTAGGCGGGATAGCGGGGCAAGAGACCCAGTACTTC.